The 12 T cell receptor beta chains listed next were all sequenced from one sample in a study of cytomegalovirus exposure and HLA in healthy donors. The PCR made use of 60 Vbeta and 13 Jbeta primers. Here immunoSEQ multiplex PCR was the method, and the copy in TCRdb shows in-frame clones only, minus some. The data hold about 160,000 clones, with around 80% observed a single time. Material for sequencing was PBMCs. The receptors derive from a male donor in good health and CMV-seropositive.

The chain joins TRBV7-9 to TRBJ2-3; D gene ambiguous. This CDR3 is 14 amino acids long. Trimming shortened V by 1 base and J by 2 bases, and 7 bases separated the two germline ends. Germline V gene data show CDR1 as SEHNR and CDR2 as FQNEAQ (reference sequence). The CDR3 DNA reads TGTGCCAGCAGCTTAGGCACTTACACAGATACGCAGTATTTT. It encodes CASSLGTYTDTQYF.

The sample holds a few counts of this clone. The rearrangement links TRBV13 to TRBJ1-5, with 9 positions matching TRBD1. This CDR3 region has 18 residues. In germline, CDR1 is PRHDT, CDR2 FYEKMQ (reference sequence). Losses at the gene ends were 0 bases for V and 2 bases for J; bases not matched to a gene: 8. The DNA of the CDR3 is TGTGCCAGCAGCTTAGGAAACAGGGGGCGCACGCGCAATCAGCCCCAGCATTTT. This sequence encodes CASSLGNRGRTRNQPQHF. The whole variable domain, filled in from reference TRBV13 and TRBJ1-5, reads AAGVIQSPRHLIKEKRETATLKCYPIPRHDTVYWYQQGPGQDPQFLISFYEKMQSDKGSIPDRFSAQQFSDYHSELNMSSLELGDSALYFCASSLGNRGRTRNQPQHFGDGTRLSIL.

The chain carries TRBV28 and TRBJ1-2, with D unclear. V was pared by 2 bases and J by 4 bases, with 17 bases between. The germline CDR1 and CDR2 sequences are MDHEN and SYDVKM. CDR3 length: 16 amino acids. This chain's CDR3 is CASSLLAAKRGYGYTF. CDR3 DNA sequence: TGTGCCAGCAGTTTACTGGCAGCCAAACGCGGCTATGGCTACACCTTC.

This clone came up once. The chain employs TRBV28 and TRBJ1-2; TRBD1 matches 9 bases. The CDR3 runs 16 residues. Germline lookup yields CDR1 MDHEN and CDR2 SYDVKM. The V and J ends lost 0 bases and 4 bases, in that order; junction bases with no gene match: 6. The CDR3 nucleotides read TGTGCCAGCAGTTTATGGGGACAGGGCGGGAGCTATGGCTACACCTTC. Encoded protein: CASSLWGQGGSYGYTF.

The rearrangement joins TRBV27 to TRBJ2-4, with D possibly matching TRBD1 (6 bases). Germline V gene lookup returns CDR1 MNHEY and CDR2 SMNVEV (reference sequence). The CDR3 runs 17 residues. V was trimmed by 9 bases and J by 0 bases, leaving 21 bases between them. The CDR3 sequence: CASPFPPGHLAKNIQYF. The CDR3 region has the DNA TGTGCCAGTCCTTTCCCCCCGGGACACTTAGCCAAAAACATTCAGTACTTC.

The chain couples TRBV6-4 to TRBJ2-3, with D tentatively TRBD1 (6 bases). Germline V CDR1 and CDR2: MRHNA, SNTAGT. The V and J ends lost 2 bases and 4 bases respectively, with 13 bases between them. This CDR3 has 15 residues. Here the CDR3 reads CASSDRGRGSDTQYF. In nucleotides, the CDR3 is TGTGCCAGCAGTGACCGGGGCAGGGGATCAGATACGCAGTATTTT.

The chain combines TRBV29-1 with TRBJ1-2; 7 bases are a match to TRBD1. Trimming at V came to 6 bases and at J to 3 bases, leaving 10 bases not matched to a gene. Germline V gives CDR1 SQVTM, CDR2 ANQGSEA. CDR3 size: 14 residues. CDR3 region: CSVVDRSGDYGYTF. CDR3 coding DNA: TGCAGCGTCGTGGACAGGTCAGGAGACTATGGCTACACCTTC. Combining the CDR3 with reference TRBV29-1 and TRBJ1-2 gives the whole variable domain SAVISQKPSRDICQRGTSLTIQCQVDSQVTMMFWYRQQPGQSLTLIATANQGSEATYESGFVIDKFPISRPNLTFSTLTVSNMSPEDSSIYLCSVVDRSGDYGYTFGSGTRLTVV.

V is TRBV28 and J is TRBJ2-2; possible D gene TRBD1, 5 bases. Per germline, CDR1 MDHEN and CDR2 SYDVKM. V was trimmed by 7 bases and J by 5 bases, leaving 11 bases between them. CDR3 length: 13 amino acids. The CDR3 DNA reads TGTGCCAGCACTGTTCCAGGGACCGGGGAGCTGTTTTTT. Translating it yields CASTVPGTGELFF.

CDR3 sequence: CASRGQGDTEAFF. DNA of the CDR3: TGTGCCAGCAGAGGACAGGGGGACACTGAAGCTTTCTTT. The chain is built from TRBV2 and TRBJ1-1, with TRBD1 matching 10 bases. Looked up from germline, CDR1 is SNHLY and CDR2 is FYNNEI. The V gene end was trimmed by 6 bases and the J gene end by 3 bases; junction bases not matched to a gene: 1. This CDR3 comprises 13 residues.

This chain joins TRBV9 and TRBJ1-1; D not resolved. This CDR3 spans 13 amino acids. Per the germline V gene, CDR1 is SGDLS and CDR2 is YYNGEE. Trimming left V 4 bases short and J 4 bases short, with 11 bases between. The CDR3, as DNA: TGTGCCAGCAGCAAGCTGGCAGGCACTGAAGCTTTCTTT. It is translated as CASSKLAGTEAFF.

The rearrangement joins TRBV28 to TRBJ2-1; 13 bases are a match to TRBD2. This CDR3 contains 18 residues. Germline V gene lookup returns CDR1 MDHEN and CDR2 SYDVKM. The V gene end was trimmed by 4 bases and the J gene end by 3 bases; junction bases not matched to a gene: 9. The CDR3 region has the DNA TGTGCCAGCAGTTCCCCTCGACTAGCGGGAGGAGTCTACAATGAGCAGTTCTTC. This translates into CASSSPRLAGGVYNEQFF.

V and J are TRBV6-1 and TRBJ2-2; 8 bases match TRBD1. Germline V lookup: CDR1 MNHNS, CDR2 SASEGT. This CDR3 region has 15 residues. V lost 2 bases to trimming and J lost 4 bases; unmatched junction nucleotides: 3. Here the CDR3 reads CASSERTGFTGELFF. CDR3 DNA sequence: TGTGCCAGCAGTGAACGGACAGGGTTCACCGGGGAGCTGTTTTTT.